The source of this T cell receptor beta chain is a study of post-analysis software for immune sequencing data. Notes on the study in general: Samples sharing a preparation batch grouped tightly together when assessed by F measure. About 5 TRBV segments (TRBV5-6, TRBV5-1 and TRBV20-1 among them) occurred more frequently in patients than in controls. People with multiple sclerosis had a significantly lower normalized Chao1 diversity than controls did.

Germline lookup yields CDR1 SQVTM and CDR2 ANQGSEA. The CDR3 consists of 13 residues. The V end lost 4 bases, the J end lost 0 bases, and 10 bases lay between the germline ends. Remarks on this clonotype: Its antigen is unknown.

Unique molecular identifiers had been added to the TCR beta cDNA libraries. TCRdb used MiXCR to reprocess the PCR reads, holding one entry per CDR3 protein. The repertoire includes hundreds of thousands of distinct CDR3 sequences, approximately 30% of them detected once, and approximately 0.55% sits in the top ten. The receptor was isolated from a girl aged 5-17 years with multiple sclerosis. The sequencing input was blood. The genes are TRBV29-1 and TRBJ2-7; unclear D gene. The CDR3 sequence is CSVGDSSSYEQYF. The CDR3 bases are TGCAGCGTTGGTGACTCTAGCTCCTACGAGCAGTACTTC.